This T cell receptor (beta chain) was documented in a study of tumour-infiltrating T cells in Burkitt lymphoma. Study as a whole: Repertoire clonality predicted overall and progression-free survival.

The method was immunoSEQ multiplex PCR; TCRdb's version includes in-frame clones alone and lacks a portion of them. The table lists under 15,000 clones, 25% to 35% of them singletons. V was clipped by 0 bases and J by 8 bases, with 11 bases between them. The CDR3 is 14 residues long. In germline, CDR1 is SGHRS, CDR2 YFSETQ. This clone showed up just a few times. Sequenced input: tumor tissue. The clonotype comes from a human donor with diffuse large B-cell lymphoma. This chain uses TRBV5-1 with TRBJ1-4; D might be TRBD1 (6 bases). In nucleotides, the CDR3 is TGCGCCAGCAGCTTGGAGGGGGACCGGGAAAAACTGTTTTTT. This translates into CASSLEGDREKLFF.